Described below is a single TCR beta chain sequence and its context. With 1 base clipped from V and 2 bases from J, the junction kept 2 bases outside the gene matches. The CDR3 length is 15 residues. Germline CDR1 and CDR2: LGHDT and YNNKEL (reference sequence). RNA was extracted with the RNeasy kit, and a quantity of roughly 0.5 to 1 ug was reverse transcribed using random hexamers. TCRdb called the immunoSEQ multiplex PCR reads again in MiXCR, with one record for every CDR3 protein. This table holds 150,000 to 200,000 distinct CDR3 sequences, about 95% found once. The source of the sample is a study of CD8 T cells in Susac syndrome.

The sample consisted of CD4+ T cells from PBMCs. This clonotype originated in a human donor in good health. This chain uses TRBV3-1 with TRBJ2-7; 10 nucleotides match TRBD1. Here the CDR3 DNA reads TGTGCCAGCAGCCAAGTAGGGACAGGGGCCTACGAGCAGTACTTC. It codes for CASSQVGTGAYEQYF.